The 2 T cell receptor beta chains below come from one sample, sequenced in a study of early stage breast cancer tumors. The repertoire was sequenced with immunoSEQ multiplex PCR; TCRdb's copy has only in-frame clones and lacks some. The table includes 50,000 to 75,000 clones, 60% to 85% detected once. The specimen sequenced was blood. These receptors were obtained from a person under 45 with breast cancer.

The V and J genes are TRBV30 and TRBJ2-7, with 8 positions matching TRBD1. This CDR3 is 12 amino acids long. CDR1 is GTSNPN and CDR2 is SVGIG in the germline V gene (reference sequence). The CDR3 region has the DNA TGTGCAGGACAGGGTCTAACCTACGAGCAGTACTTC. Protein: CAGQGLTYEQYF. The full variable domain, its missing parts supplied by reference TRBV30 and TRBJ2-7, is SQTIHQWPATLVQPVGSPLSLECTVEGTSNPNLYWYRQAAGRGLQLLFYSVGIGQISSEVPQNLSASRPQDRQFILSSKKLLLSDSGFYLCAGQGLTYEQYFGPGTRLTVT.

This chain connects TRBV29-1 to TRBJ2-5; TRBD1 agrees at 8 bases. Germline V lookup: CDR1 SQVTM, CDR2 ANQGSEA. This CDR3 has 15 residues. V lost 7 bases and J lost 4; bases outside the gene matches: 14. In nucleotides, the CDR3 is TGCAGCGCGTTACCGCAGGGGGCGAGAGGAGAGACCCAGTACTTC. Its translation is CSALPQGARGETQYF.